This passage covers 24 T cell receptor beta chains from one sample sequenced in a study of blood T cell repertoires in COVID-19. Some clones are missing from TCRdb's copy, which holds only in-frame ones; the method was immunoSEQ multiplex PCR. Of about 94,000 clones in the sample, about 80% were seen once. Sequences were obtained from peripheral blood. These receptors originate from a man in his 60s with acute or convalescent COVID-19.

The chain combines TRBV7-9 with TRBJ1-2; no firm D call. Germline CDR1 reads SEHNR; CDR2 reads FQNEAQ (reference sequence). The ends were cut back, 5 bases at V and 3 bases at J, with 16 bases in the middle. The CDR3 runs to 15 residues. Here the CDR3 reads CASSVDSGEDYGYTF. In DNA form, the CDR3 reads TGTGCCAGCAGCGTCGACTCGGGAGAGGACTATGGCTACACCTTC.

A few counts support this clone. This sequence joins TRBV12-5 and TRBJ1-1; no definite D call. With 4 bases removed from V and 0 bases from J, the gap between germline ends came to 12 bases. This CDR3 has 15 amino acids. CDR1 LGHNT and CDR2 FRNRAP come from the germline V gene. The CDR3 coding sequence is TGTGCTAGTGGTTACGCCGCGTCGATGAACACTGAAGCTTTCTTT. It translates to CASGYAASMNTEAFF.

The V and J genes are TRBV7-6 and TRBJ1-5; 9 bases match TRBD1. CDR3 length: 15 amino acids. V trimming: 5 bases; J trimming: 2 bases; junction bases outside the gene matches: 4. Germline CDR1 SGHVS, CDR2 FNYEAQ. As DNA, the CDR3 is TGTGCCAGCAGCGCGGGACAGGGCGGCAATCAGCCCCAGCATTTT. It translates to CASSAGQGGNQPQHF.

This sequence joins TRBV9 and TRBJ2-7, with TRBD1 matching over 7 bases. CDR1 SGDLS and CDR2 YYNGEE come from the germline V gene. This CDR3 spans 15 amino acids. Trimming at V came to 0 bases and at J to 1 base, leaving 4 bases not matched to a gene. The CDR3 is CASSVGGTASYEQYF. CDR3 coding DNA: TGTGCCAGCAGCGTAGGGGGGACAGCTTCCTACGAGCAGTACTTC.

The V and J genes are TRBV9 and TRBJ1-6; D might be TRBD1 (5 bases). CDR1 is SGDLS and CDR2 is YYNGEE in the germline V gene. V dropped 3 bases and J dropped 7 bases, with 11 bases sitting between them. The CDR3 length is 14 residues. The CDR3 here is CASSGGRANSPLHF. The CDR3 DNA reads as TGTGCCAGCAGCGGGGGCAGGGCGAATTCACCCCTCCACTTT.

The V call is TRBV6-5, the J call TRBJ2-1; TRBD2 is a possible D gene (6 bases). CDR3 size: 14 residues. Germline V CDR1 and CDR2: MNHEY, SVGAGI. V gave up 6 bases and J gave up 6 bases, with 15 bases separating them. CDR3 nucleotides: TGTGCCAGCAGCCAGGGACTGGACTCCAATGAGCAGTTCTTC. Amino acids: CASSQGLDSNEQFF.

This clone has more than one count but fewer than ten. The V call is TRBV4-1, the J call TRBJ1-1; D perhaps matches TRBD1 (6 bases). CDR1 and CDR2 (germline): MGHRA, YSYEKL. The CDR3 covers 17 residues. Trimming removed 0 bases from V and 4 bases from J, with 18 bases in between. In nucleotides, the CDR3 is TGCGCCAGCAGCCAAGATCCCGGGACGGGGGGCGTCACTGAAGCTTTCTTT. It specifies CASSQDPGTGGVTEAFF.

The rearrangement links TRBV7-3 to TRBJ1-3; the D gene is possibly TRBD1 (5 bases). Germline CDR1 and CDR2: SGHTA and FQGTGA. CDR3 length equals 14 residues. Trimming removed 6 bases from V and 0 bases from J, with 9 bases in between. CDR3 loop: CASRPGPSGNTIYF. In nucleotides, the CDR3 is TGTGCCAGCAGGCCAGGGCCCTCTGGAAACACCATATATTTT.

The chain is built from TRBV6-2 or TRBV6-3 and TRBJ2-3; 9 bases line up with TRBD2. The CDR3 sequence is 16 residues long. Germline V gene sequence: CDR1 MNHEY, CDR2 SVGEGT. The V gene end was trimmed by 2 bases and the J gene end by 2 bases; junction bases not matched to a gene: 5. This CDR3 reads CASSYERGDFTDTQYF. The CDR3 DNA is TGTGCCAGCAGTTACGAGCGGGGGGACTTCACAGATACGCAGTATTTT.

J is TRBJ1-2 and V is TRBV5-5, with no clear D. The CDR3 runs to 13 residues. Trimming took 0 bases from V and 5 from J, leaving 8 bases between them. The germline CDR1 and CDR2 sequences are SGHKS and YYEKEE (reference sequence). The CDR3 sequence: CASSLGTGYGYTF. DNA of the CDR3: TGTGCCAGCAGCTTGGGAACGGGATATGGCTACACCTTC.

The chain links TRBV2 to TRBJ1-2; D is undetermined. V gave up 8 bases and J gave up 0 bases, with 16 bases separating them. The CDR3 runs 15 residues. The germline CDR1 and CDR2 sequences are SNHLY and FYNNEI. In DNA, the CDR3 is TGTGCCAGCCTCCGGAGGCTCCTAGCTAACTATGGCTACACCTTC. This encodes CASLRRLLANYGYTF.

J is TRBJ2-7 and V is TRBV24-1; TRBD1 might be the D (5 bases). CDR1 and CDR2 from the germline V gene are KGHDR and SFDVKD. CDR3 length: 13 residues. V gave up 5 bases and J gave up 6 bases, with 13 bases separating them. The CDR3 reads CATSGKSGAEQYF. The CDR3, as DNA: TGTGCCACCAGTGGAAAGAGTGGGGCCGAGCAGTACTTC.

The V and J genes are TRBV7-2 and TRBJ2-1; 8 bases fit TRBD2. Trimming at V came to 0 bases and at J to 7 bases, leaving 8 bases not matched to a gene. The CDR3 has 16 residues. Looked up from germline, CDR1 is SGHTA and CDR2 is FQGNSA. The CDR3 protein is CASSLAPSGGRNEQFF. The CDR3 DNA reads TGTGCCAGCAGCTTAGCCCCCAGCGGGGGCCGTAATGAGCAGTTCTTC.

V and J are TRBV1 and TRBJ1-2; whether TRBD1, the table's D call, matches the DNA was not checked. TRBV1 corresponds to a pseudogene. The CDR3 is made up of 16 amino acids. The CDR3 DNA follows: TGCACCAGCAGCCATCGCCGGGGACTGACAGGGAAGGGCTACACCTTC. Translating gives CTSSHRRGLTGKGYTF.

This clone appeared a few times. The chain is built from TRBV7-2 and TRBJ2-3; 9 bases match TRBD2. CDR1 is SGHTA and CDR2 is FQGNSA in the germline V gene. The trim removed 3 bases at V and 2 bases at J, leaving 6 bases unmatched. The CDR3 totals 16 residues. The CDR3 here is CASSFRGGAPTDTQYF. DNA for the CDR3: TGTGCCAGCAGCTTCCGCGGGGGGGCCCCCACAGATACGCAGTATTTT.

The DNA of the CDR3 is TGTGCCAGTAGTGCCGGGATACAAGAGACCCAGTACTTC. Amino acids: CASSAGIQETQYF. The genes are TRBV19 and TRBJ2-5, with a possible D match to TRBD2 (5 bases). The ends were cut back, 5 bases at V and 2 bases at J, with 9 bases in the middle. The CDR3 length is 13 residues. The germline gives CDR1 LNHDA, CDR2 SQIVND (reference sequence).

This chain joins TRBV5-1 and TRBJ1-6; TRBD1 is a possible D gene (6 bases). The V end was cut by 4 bases, the J end by 0 bases, with 11 bases between. The length of the CDR3 is 16 residues. Germline CDR1 and CDR2: SGHRS and YFSETQ. CDR3 region: CASSRDRISYNSPLHF. In nucleotides, the CDR3 is TGCGCCAGCAGCCGCGACAGGATCTCCTATAATTCACCCCTCCACTTT.

This clone was detected only a few times. The chain couples TRBV4-1 to TRBJ1-2; D is possibly TRBD1 (5 bases). The CDR3 runs to 14 residues. V lost 0 bases and J 1 base, leaving 6 bases between the germline ends. Germline CDR1 reads MGHRA; CDR2 reads YSYEKL. This chain's CDR3 is CASSQDRGNYGYTF. CDR3 nucleotide sequence: TGCGCCAGCAGCCAAGATAGGGGTAACTATGGCTACACCTTC.

The chain uses TRBV4-1 and TRBJ1-4; D is undetermined. Trimming removed 5 bases at V and 8 bases at J, with 18 bases between. Germline V CDR1 and CDR2: MGHRA, YSYEKL. This CDR3 contains 15 residues. The CDR3 is CASSVNMIRREKLFF. Written as DNA, the CDR3 is TGCGCCAGCAGCGTCAACATGATTAGGAGGGAAAAACTGTTTTTT.

The rearrangement links TRBV11-3 to TRBJ2-5, with D maybe TRBD1 (6 bases). The CDR3 consists of 13 residues. Between the trimmed V and J ends, which lost 2 bases and 4 bases, there was a span of 8 bases. Germline CDR1 SGHNT, CDR2 YENEEA. As DNA, the CDR3 is TGTGCCAGCAGCTTAACAGGGCGAGAGACCCAGTACTTC. This gives the protein CASSLTGRETQYF.

V gene TRBV24-1 combines with J gene TRBJ1-2, with 7 bases that match TRBD1. The CDR3 contains 12 residues. Germline V lookup: CDR1 KGHDR, CDR2 SFDVKD. The CDR3 DNA reads as TGTGCTACAGGGGACAGTCTCTATGGCTACACCTTC. It is translated as CATGDSLYGYTF.

J is TRBJ1-2 and V is TRBV5-1; D might be TRBD1 (5 bases). V was trimmed by 2 bases and J by 1 base, leaving 9 bases between them. The V gene's germline CDR1 is SGHRS and CDR2 YFSETQ. This CDR3 contains 14 residues. Written as DNA, the CDR3 is TGCGCCAGCAGCTTAGGACAAATTAACTATGGCTACACCTTC. Its translation: CASSLGQINYGYTF.

J is TRBJ2-5 and V is TRBV7-2; D unresolved. Germline V lookup: CDR1 SGHTA, CDR2 FQGNSA. The CDR3 is 14 amino acids. V was cut by 4 bases and J by 3 bases, with 12 bases left in between. CDR3 in amino acids: CASSSSGWKETQYF. In DNA, the CDR3 is TGTGCCAGCAGCTCCTCCGGGTGGAAAGAGACCCAGTACTTC.

V is TRBV5-1 and J is TRBJ2-1; 10 positions match TRBD1. With V trimmed by 2 bases and J by 6 bases, 8 bases remained unmatched. The CDR3 totals 16 residues. Germline V gives CDR1 SGHRS, CDR2 YFSETQ. CDR3 sequence (DNA): TGCGCCAGCAGCTTCTCGGGACAGGGGTCCCTCAATGAGCAGTTCTTC. It codes for CASSFSGQGSLNEQFF.